This T cell receptor (beta chain) was sequenced in a study of OX40 agonist ivuxolimab in advanced cancers. Study at large: The group had a mean age of about 60 years, ranged from roughly 23 to 85, and was 80% to 90% male.

This clone is deemed medium-sized. Repertoires were generated with immunoSEQ multiplex PCR, while TCRdb's copy carries only in-frame clones and drops some. Here the sample spans 65,000 to 80,000 clones, approximately 86% being singletons. Trimming stripped 1 base from V and 5 bases from J, with 12 bases between. The CDR3 is 15 residues long. The V gene's germline CDR1 is LNHNV and CDR2 YYDKDF (reference sequence). The receptor's source is an adult with an advanced solid tumor such as melanoma, head and neck, liver or kidney cancer. Sequencing used CD4+ or CD8+ T cells sorted from blood, obtained in a trial of the OX40 agonist ivuxolimab. J is TRBJ1-5 and V is TRBV15; D may be TRBD1 (5 bases). In DNA form, the CDR3 reads TGTGCCACCAGCAGAGGGGGCAGCGGGGATCAGCCCCAGCATTTT. The encoded protein is CATSRGGSGDQPQHF.